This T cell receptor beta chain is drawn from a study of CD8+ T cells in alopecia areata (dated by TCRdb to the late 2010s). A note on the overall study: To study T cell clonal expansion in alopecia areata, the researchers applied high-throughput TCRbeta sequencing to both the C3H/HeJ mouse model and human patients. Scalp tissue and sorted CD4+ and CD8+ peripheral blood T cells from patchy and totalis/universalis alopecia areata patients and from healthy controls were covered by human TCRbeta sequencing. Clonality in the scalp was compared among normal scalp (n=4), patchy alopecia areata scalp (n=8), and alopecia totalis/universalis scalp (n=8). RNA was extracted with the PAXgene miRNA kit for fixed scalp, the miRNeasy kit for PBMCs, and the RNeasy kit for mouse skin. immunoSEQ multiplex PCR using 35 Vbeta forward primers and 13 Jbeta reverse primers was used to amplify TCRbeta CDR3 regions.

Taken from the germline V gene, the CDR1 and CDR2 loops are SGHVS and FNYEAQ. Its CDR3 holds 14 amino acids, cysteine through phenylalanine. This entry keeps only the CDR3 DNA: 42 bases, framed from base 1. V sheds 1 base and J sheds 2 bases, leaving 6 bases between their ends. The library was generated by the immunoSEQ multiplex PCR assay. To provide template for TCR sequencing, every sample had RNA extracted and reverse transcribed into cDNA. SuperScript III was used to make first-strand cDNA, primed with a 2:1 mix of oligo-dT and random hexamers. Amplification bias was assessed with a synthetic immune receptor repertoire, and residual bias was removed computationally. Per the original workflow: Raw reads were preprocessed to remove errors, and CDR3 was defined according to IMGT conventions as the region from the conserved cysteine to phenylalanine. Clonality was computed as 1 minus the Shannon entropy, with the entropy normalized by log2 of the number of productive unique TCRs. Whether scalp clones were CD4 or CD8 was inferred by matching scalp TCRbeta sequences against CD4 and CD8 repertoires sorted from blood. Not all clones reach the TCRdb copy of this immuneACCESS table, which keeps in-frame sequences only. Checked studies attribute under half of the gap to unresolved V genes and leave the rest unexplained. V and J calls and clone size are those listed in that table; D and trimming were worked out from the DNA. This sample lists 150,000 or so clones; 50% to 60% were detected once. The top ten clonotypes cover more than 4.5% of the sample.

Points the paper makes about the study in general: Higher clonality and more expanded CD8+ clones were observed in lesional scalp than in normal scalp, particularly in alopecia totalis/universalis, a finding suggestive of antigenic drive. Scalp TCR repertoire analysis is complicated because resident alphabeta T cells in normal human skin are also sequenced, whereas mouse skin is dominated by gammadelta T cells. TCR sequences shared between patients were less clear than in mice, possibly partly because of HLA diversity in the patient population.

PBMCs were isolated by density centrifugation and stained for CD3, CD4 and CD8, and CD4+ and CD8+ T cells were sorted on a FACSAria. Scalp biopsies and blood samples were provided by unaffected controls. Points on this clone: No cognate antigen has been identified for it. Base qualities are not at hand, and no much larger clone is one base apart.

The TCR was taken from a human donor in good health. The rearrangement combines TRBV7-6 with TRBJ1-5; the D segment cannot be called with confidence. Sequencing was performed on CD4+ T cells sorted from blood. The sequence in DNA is TGTGCCAGCAGCTTAGAGGGTGGCAATCAGCCCCAGCATTTT. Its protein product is CASSLEGGNQPQHF.